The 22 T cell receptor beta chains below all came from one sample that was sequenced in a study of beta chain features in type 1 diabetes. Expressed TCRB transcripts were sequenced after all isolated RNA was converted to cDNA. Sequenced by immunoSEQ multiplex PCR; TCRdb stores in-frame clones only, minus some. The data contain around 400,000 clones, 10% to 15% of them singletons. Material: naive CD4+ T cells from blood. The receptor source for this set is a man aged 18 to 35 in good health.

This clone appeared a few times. CDR3: CASSLREAGGEQYF. The CDR3 coding sequence is TGTGCCAGCAGCTTAAGGGAAGCGGGAGGCGAGCAGTACTTC. The rearrangement joins TRBV7-3 to TRBJ2-7, with 9 bases aligning to TRBD2. The ends lost 1 base at V and 6 bases at J; junction bases unmatched: 4. Per germline, CDR1 SGHTA and CDR2 FQGTGA. This CDR3 has 14 amino acids.

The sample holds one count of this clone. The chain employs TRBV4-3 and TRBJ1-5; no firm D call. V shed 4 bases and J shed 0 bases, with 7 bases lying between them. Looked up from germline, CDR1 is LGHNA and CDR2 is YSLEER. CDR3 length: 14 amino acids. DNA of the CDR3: TGCGCCAGCAGCCCCTCCTTTAGCAATCAGCCCCAGCATTTT. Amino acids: CASSPSFSNQPQHF.

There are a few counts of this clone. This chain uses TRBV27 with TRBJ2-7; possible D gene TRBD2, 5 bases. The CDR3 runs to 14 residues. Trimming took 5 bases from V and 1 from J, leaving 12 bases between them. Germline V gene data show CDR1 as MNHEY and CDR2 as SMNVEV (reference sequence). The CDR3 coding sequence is TGTGCCAGCAGTCGCTTTGGCGGGTCCTACGAGCAGTACTTC. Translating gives CASSRFGGSYEQYF.

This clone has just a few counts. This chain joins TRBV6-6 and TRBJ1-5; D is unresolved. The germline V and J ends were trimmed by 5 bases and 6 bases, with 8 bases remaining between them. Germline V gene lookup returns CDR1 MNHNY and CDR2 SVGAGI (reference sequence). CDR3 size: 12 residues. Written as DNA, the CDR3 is TGTGCCAGCAGTGCAGGAAGTCAGCCCCAGCATTTT. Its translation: CASSAGSQPQHF.

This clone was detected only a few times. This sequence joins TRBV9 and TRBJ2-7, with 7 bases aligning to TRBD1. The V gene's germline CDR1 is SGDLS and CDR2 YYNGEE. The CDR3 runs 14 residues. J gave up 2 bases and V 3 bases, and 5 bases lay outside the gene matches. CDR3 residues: CASSEGQGAYEQYF. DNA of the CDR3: TGTGCCAGCAGCGAGGGGCAGGGGGCCTACGAGCAGTACTTC.

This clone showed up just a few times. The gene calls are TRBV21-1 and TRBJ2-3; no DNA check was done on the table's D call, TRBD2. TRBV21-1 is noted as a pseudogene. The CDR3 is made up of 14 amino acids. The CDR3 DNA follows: TGTGCCAGCAGCAAAGGTTCTCGCACAGATACGCAGTATTTT. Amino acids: CASSKGSRTDTQYF.

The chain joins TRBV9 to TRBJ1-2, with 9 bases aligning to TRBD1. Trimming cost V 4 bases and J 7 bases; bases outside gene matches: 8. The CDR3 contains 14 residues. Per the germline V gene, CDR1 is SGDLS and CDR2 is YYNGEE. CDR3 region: CASSQFDRGAGYTF. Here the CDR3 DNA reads TGTGCCAGCAGCCAATTCGACAGGGGGGCTGGCTACACCTTC.

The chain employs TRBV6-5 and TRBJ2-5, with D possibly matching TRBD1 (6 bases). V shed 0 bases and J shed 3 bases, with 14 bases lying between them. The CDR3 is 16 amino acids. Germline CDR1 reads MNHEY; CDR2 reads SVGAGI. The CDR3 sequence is CASSYSRDTYKETQYF. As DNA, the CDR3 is TGTGCCAGCAGTTACTCGAGGGACACTTATAAAGAGACCCAGTACTTC.

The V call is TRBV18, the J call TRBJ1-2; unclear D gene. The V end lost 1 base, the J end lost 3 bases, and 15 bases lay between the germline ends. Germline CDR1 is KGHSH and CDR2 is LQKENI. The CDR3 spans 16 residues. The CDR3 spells CASSPRGEGRHYGYTF. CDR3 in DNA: TGTGCCAGCTCACCACGGGGAGAAGGACGGCACTATGGCTACACCTTC.

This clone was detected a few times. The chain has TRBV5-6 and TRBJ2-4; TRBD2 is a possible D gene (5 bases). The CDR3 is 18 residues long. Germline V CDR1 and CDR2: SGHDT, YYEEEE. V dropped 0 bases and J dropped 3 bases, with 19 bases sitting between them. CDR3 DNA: TGTGCCAGCAGCTTGGTTGATGCGTCCGGGATAGACAAAAACATTCAGTACTTC. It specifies CASSLVDASGIDKNIQYF.

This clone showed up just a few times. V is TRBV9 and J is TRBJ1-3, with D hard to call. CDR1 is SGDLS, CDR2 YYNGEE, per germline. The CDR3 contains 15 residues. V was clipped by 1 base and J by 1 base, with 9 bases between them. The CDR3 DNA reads TGTGCCAGCAGCGTAAATCCGTCGTCTGGAAACACCATATATTTT. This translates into CASSVNPSSGNTIYF.

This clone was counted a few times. CDR3 sequence (DNA): TGTGCCAGCAGTTGGAGGGGGCGCGACACCGGGGAGCTGTTTTTT. Amino acids: CASSWRGRDTGELFF. J is TRBJ2-2 and V is TRBV28; tentative D call: TRBD1 (7 bases). CDR1 is MDHEN, CDR2 SYDVKM, per germline. The CDR3 runs to 15 residues. Trimming removed 4 bases at V and 3 bases at J, with 12 bases between.

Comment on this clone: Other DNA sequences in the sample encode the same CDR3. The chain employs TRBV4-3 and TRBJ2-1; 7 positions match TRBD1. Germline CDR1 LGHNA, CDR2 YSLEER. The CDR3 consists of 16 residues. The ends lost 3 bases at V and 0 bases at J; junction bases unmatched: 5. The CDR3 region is CASSQLQGSSYNEQFF. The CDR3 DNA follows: TGCGCCAGCAGCCAGTTACAGGGGAGCTCCTACAATGAGCAGTTCTTC.

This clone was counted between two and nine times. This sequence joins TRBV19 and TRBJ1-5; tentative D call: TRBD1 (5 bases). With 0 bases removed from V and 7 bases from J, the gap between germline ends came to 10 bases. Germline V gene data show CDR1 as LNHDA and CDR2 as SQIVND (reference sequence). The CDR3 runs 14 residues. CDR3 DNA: TGTGCCAGTAGTATAGATAGGGGAAGCCAGCCCCAGCATTTT. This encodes CASSIDRGSQPQHF. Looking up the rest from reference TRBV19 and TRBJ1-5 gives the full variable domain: DGGITQSPKYLFRKEGQNVTLSCEQNLNHDAMYWYRQDPGQGLRLIYYSQIVNDFQKGDIAEGYSVSREKKESFPLTVTSAQKNPTAFYLCASSIDRGSQPQHFGDGTRLSIL.

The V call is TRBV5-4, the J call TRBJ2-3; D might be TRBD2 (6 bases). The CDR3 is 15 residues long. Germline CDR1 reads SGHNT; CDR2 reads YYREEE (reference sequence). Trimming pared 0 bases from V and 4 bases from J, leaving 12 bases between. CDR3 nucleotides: TGTGCCAGCAGCTTGGGACTAGACCTCTCAGATACGCAGTATTTT. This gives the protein CASSLGLDLSDTQYF.

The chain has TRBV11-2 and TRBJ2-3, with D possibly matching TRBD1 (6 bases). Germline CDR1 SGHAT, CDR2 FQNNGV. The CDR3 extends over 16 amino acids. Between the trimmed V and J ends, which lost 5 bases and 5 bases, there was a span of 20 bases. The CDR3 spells CASSPARLGAGDTQYF. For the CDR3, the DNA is TGTGCCAGCAGCCCGGCCCGTCTGGGGGCTGGAGATACGCAGTATTTT.

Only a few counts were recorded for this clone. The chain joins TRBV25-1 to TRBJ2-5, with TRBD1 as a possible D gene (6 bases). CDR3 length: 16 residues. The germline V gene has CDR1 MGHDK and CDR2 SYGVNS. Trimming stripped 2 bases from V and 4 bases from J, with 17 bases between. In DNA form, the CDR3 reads TGTGCCAGCAGTGAAGCGAACAGGGCCTTAGGAGAGACCCAGTACTTC. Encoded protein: CASSEANRALGETQYF.

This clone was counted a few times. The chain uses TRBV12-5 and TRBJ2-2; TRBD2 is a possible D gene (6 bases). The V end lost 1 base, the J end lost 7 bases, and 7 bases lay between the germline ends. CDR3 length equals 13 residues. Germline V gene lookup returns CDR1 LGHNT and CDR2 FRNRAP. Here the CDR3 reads CASGLAGVGELFF. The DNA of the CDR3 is TGTGCTAGTGGTTTGGCGGGGGTCGGGGAGCTGTTTTTT.

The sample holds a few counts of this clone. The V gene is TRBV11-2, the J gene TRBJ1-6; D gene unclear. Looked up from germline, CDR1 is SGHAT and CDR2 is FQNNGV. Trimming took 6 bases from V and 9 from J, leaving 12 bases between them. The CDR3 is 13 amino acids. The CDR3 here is CASSSLRSSPLHF. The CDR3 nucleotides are TGTGCCAGCAGTTCCCTCCGGAGTTCACCCCTCCACTTT. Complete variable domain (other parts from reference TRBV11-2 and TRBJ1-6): EAGVAQSPRYKIIEKRQSVAFWCNPISGHATLYWYQQILGQGPKLLIQFQNNGVVDDSQLPKDRFSAERLKGVDSTLKIQPAKLEDSAVYLCASSSLRSSPLHFGNGTRLTVT.

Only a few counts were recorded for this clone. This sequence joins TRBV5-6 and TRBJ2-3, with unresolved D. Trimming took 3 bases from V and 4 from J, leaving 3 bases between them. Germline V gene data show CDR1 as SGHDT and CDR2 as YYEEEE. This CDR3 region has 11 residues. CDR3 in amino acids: CASSSADTQYF. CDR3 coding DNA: TGTGCCAGCAGCTCGGCAGATACGCAGTATTTT.

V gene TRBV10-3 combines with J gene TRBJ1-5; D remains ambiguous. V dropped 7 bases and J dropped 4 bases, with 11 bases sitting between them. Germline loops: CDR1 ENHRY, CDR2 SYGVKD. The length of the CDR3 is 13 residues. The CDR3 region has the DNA TGTGCCATCAAAGGACTGGGTAATCAGCCCCAGCATTTT. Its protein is CAIKGLGNQPQHF.

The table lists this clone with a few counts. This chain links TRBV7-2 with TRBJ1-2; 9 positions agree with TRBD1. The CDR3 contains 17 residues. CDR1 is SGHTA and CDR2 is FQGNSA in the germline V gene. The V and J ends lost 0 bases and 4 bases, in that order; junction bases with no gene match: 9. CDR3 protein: CASSLALGQGYGYGYTF. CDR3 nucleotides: TGTGCCAGCAGCTTAGCATTGGGACAGGGCTATGGCTATGGCTACACCTTC.